The 3 T cell receptor beta chains given below trace back to one sample, sequenced in a study of T cells in Graves' hyperthyroidism and ophthalmopathy. TCR beta CDR3 regions were amplified from RNA. The HTBI primer set served for first-round RT-PCR of the TCR CDR3. Each CDR3 protein is one row after TCRdb ran MiXCR on the multiplex PCR reads. Found here are more than 350,000 distinct CDR3 sequences, about 15% of them singletons; the top ten hold roughly a third. Sequencing was done on a sample of blood. The source of these receptors is a woman in her thirties with Graves' hyperthyroidism that later progressed to Graves' ophthalmopathy.

This clonotype has a count of ten or more. J is TRBJ2-5 and V is TRBV29-1; D is perhaps TRBD2 (5 bases). This CDR3 has 14 residues. CDR1 is SQVTM and CDR2 is ANQGSEA in the germline V gene. Trimming left V 3 bases short and J 5 bases short, with 16 bases between. The chain's CDR3 is CSVEEEAGWETQYF. The CDR3 coding sequence is TGCAGCGTTGAGGAGGAGGCAGGCTGGGAGACCCAGTACTTC.

This clonotype was counted many times. The chain carries TRBV7-6 and TRBJ2-7; D is undetermined. This CDR3 comprises 14 residues. Germline values: CDR1 SGHVS, CDR2 FNYEAQ. Trimming stripped 2 bases from V and 0 bases from J, with 8 bases between. The CDR3, as DNA: TGTGCCAGCAGCTTAACACGAAGCTCCTACGAGCAGTACTTC. This encodes CASSLTRSSYEQYF.

A word on this clonotype: A much larger clone differs by one base, so this may be a read error. J is TRBJ2-7 and V is TRBV7-9; 11 positions agree with TRBD2. Germline CDR1 and CDR2: SEHNR and FQNEAQ (reference sequence). The CDR3 consists of 21 residues. The CDR3 bases are TGTGCCAGCAGCTCCCCTCCCCTTTGGACTAGCGGGTCCAGAAATATCTACAAGCAGTACTTC. Protein: CASSSPPLWTSGSRNIYKQYF.